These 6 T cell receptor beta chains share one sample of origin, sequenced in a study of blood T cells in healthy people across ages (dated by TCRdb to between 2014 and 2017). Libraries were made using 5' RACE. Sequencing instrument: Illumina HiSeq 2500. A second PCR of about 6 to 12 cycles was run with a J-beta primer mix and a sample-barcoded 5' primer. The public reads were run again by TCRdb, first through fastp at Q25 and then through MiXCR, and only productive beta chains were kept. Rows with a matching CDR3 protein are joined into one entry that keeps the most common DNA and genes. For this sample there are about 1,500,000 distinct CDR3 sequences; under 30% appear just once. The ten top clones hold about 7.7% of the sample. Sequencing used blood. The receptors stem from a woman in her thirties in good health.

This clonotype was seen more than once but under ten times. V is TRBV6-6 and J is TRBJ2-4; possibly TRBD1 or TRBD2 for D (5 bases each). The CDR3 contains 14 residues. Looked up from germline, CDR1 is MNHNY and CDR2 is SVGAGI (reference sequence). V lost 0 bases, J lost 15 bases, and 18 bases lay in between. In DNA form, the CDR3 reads TGTGCCAGCAGTTACTCTGATGGGGAGTCGAGGGGGTACTTC. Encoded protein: CASSYSDGESRGYF.

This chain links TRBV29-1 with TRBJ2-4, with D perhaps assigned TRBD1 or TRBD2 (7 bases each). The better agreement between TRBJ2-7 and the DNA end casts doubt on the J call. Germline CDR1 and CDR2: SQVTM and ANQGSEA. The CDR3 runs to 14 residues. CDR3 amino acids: CSVGGRQGNYEQYF. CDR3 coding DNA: TGCAGCGTCGGGGGGAGACAGGGCAACTACGAGCAGTACTTC.

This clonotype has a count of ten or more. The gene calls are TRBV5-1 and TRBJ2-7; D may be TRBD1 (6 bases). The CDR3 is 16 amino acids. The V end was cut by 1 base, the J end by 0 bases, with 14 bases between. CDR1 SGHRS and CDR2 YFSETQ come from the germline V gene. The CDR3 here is CASSLRQDTYSYEQYF. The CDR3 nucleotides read TGCGCCAGCAGCTTGCGACAGGACACCTACTCCTACGAGCAGTACTTC.

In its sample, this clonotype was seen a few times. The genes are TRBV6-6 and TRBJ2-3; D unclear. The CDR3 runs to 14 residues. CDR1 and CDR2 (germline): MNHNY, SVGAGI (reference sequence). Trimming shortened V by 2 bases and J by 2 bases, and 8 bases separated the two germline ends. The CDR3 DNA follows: TGTGCCAGCAGTTACATACTTGTCACAGATACGCAGTATTTT. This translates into CASSYILVTDTQYF.

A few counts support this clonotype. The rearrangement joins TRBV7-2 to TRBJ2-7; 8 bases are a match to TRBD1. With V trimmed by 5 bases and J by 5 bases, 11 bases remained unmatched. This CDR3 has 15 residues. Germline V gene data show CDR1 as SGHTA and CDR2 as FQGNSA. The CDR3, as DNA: TGTGCCAGCAGCCCTCGGGACAGGTCGATCAACGAGCAGTACTTC. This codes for CASSPRDRSINEQYF.

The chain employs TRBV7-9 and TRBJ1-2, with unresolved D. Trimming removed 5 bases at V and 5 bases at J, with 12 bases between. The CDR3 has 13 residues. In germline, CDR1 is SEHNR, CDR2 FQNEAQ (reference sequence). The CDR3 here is CASSPPWYYGYTF. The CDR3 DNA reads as TGTGCCAGCAGCCCCCCATGGTATTATGGCTACACCTTC.